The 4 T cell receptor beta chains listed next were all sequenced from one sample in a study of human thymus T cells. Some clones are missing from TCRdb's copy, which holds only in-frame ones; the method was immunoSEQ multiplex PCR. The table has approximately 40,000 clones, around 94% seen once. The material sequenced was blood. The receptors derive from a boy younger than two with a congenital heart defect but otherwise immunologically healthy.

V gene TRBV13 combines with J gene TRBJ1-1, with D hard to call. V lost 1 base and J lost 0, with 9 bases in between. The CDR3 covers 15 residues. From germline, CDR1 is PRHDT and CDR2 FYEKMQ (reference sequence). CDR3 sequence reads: CASSLASFMNTEAFF. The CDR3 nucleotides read TGTGCCAGCAGCTTAGCCTCCTTTATGAACACTGAAGCTTTCTTT. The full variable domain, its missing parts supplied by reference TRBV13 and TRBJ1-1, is AAGVIQSPRHLIKEKRETATLKCYPIPRHDTVYWYQQGPGQDPQFLISFYEKMQSDKGSIPDRFSAQQFSDYHSELNMSSLELGDSALYFCASSLASFMNTEAFFGQGTRLTVV.

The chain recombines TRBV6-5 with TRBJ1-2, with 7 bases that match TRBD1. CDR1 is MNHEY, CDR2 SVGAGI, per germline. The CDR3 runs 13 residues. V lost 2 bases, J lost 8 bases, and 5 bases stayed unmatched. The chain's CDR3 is CASSYTGAEGYTF. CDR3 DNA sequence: TGTGCCAGCAGTTACACAGGGGCAGAAGGCTACACCTTC.

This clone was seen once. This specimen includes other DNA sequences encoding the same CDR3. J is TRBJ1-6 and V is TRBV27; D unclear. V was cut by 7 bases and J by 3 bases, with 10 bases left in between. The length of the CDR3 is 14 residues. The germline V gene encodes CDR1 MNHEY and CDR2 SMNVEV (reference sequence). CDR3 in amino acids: CASTVALYNSPLHF. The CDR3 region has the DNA TGTGCCAGCACCGTGGCGCTCTATAATTCACCCCTCCACTTT.

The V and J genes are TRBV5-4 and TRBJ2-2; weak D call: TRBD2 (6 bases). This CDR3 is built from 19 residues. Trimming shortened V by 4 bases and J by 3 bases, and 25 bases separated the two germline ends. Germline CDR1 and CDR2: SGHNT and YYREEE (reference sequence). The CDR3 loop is CASSTRRNLRGLDTGELFF. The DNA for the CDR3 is TGTGCCAGCAGCACCCGCCGAAACTTGCGGGGCCTAGACACCGGGGAGCTGTTTTTT.